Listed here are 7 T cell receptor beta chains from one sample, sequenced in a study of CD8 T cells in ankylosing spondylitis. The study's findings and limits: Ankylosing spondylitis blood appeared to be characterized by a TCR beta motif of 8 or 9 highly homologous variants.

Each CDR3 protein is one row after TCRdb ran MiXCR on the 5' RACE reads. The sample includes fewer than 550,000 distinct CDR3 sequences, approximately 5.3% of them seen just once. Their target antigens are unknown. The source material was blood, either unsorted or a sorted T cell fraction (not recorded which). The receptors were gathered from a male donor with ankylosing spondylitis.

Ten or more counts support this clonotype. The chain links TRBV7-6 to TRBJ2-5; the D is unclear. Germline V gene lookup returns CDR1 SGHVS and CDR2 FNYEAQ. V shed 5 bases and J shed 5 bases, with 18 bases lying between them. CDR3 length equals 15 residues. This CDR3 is CASSPSAIPLETQYF. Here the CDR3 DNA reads TGTGCCAGCAGCCCCTCGGCCATTCCCCTGGAGACCCAGTACTTC.

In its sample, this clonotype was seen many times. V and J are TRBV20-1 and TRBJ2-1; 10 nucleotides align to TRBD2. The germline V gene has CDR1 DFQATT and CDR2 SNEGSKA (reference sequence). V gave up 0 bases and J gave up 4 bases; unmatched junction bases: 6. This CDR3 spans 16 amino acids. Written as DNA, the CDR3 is TGCAGTGCTAGAGATATAGCGGGGGGACATTACAATGAGCAGTTCTTC. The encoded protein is CSARDIAGGHYNEQFF.

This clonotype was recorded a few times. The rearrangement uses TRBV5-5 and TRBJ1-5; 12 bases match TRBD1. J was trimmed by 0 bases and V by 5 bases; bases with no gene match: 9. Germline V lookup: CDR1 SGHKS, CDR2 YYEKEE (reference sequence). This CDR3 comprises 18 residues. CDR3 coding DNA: TGTGCCAGCAGTCGTCCGGGACAGGGGGCGCATAGCAATCAGCCCCAGCATTTT. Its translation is CASSRPGQGAHSNQPQHF.

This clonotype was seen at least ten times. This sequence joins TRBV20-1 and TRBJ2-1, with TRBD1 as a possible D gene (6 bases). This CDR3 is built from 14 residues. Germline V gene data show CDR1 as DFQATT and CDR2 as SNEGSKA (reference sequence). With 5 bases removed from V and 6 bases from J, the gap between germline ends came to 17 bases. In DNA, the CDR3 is TGCAGTGCTGGGCAGATGGACAGCTTCAATGAGCAGTTCTTC. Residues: CSAGQMDSFNEQFF.

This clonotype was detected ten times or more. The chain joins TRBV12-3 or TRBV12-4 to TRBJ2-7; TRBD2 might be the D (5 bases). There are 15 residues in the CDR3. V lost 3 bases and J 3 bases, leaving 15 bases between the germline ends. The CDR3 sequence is CASSFGGGFNYEQYF. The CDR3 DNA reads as TGTGCCAGCAGTTTCGGAGGAGGCTTCAACTACGAGCAGTACTTC.

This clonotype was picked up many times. CDR3 DNA: TGTGCCACCAGTTTGAGGGTGGGCGGTGAGCAGTTCTTC. Protein product: CATSLRVGGEQFF. This chain joins TRBV24-1 and TRBJ2-1, with D tentatively TRBD2 (5 bases). V shed 6 bases and J shed 9 bases, with 14 bases lying between them. Germline V gives CDR1 KGHDR, CDR2 SFDVKD. The CDR3 has 13 amino acids.

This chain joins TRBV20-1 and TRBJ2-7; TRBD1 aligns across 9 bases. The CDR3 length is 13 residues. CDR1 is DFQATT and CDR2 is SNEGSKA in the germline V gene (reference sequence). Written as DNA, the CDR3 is TGCACTGCCCAACAGGGGGCGCGGGGCGAGCAGTACTTC. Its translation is CTAQQGARGEQYF.